The present TCR beta chain was sequenced within a study of cytomegalovirus exposure and HLA in healthy donors. As regards this clone: Its specificity is unknown.

The ends were cut back, 5 bases at V and 5 bases at J, with 6 bases in the middle. Germline CDR1 and CDR2: SGHRS and YFSETQ. The CDR3 length is 11 residues. PCR primers comprised 60 Vbeta and 13 Jbeta primers. Only in-frame clones appear in the TCRdb table, and some are missing; sequencing was by immunoSEQ multiplex PCR. Found here are under 200,000 clones, less than 85% of them singletons; the top ten hold about 1.6%. These donors counted as nominally healthy when sampled, but unrecorded immune exposures were likely. Study-level results: High specificity and sensitivity for cytomegalovirus status were reported for the classifier. Looking again later, the authors saw that most CMV-associated TCR beta chains seemed HLA-restricted.

The TCR was taken from a male donor in good health and CMV-seronegative. The J gene is TRBJ2-3, the V gene TRBV5-1, with D uncertain. Sample: PBMCs. For the CDR3, the DNA is TGCGCCAGCAGGTCGGTAGATACGCAGTATTTT. Its translation is CASRSVDTQYF.